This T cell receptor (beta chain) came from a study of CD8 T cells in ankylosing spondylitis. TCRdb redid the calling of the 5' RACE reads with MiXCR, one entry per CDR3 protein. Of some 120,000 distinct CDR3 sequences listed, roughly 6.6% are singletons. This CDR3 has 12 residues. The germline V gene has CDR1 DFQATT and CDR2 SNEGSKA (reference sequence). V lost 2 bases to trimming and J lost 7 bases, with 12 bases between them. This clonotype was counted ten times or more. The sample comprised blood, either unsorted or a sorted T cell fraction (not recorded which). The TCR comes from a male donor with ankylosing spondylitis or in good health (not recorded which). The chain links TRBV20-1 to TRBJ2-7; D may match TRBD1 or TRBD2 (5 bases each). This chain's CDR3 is CSARKGEREQYF. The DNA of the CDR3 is TGCAGTGCTAGAAAAGGGGAGAGAGAGCAGTACTTC.